The 22 T cell receptor beta chains below were found in one sample sequenced in a study of blood T cell repertoires in COVID-19. Assay used: immunoSEQ multiplex PCR; TCRdb lists only in-frame clones, some missing. The sample lists around 150,000 clones, under 80% occurring once. The sequenced sample consisted of peripheral blood. The origin of the receptors is a man between 70 and 80 years old with acute or convalescent COVID-19.

The table lists this clone with a count of one. The gene calls are TRBV5-1 and TRBJ1-5; D is undetermined. The V end lost 0 bases, the J end lost 6 bases, and 10 bases lay between the germline ends. The CDR3 spans 14 residues. The V gene's germline CDR1 is SGHRS and CDR2 YFSETQ. The DNA for the CDR3 is TGCGCCAGCAGCTTGGCCGGAGGTGGTCAGCCCCAGCATTTT. Protein product: CASSLAGGGQPQHF.

This chain links TRBV7-7 with TRBJ2-5; 14 positions match TRBD2. Germline CDR1 reads SSHAT; CDR2 reads FNYEAQ (reference sequence). The ends lost 5 bases at V and 2 bases at J; junction bases unmatched: 7. CDR3 length equals 17 residues. CDR3 bases: TGTGCCAGCAGCCCCGGACTAGCGGGGGGAAATCAAGAGACCCAGTACTTC. Amino acid sequence: CASSPGLAGGNQETQYF.

The chain links TRBV2 to TRBJ1-3; the D is unclear. V dropped 3 bases and J dropped 1 base, with 13 bases sitting between them. The CDR3 sequence is 16 residues long. Germline CDR1 reads SNHLY; CDR2 reads FYNNEI. The chain's CDR3 is CASSELLGFSGNTIYF. CDR3 DNA sequence: TGTGCCAGCAGTGAGCTACTAGGGTTTTCTGGAAACACCATATATTTT.

The chain is built from TRBV7-9 and TRBJ2-2; D is possibly TRBD2 (5 bases). Trimming took off 6 bases at V and 4 bases at J, with 15 bases between the two ends. Germline CDR1 reads SEHNR; CDR2 reads FQNEAQ (reference sequence). CDR3 length equals 15 residues. CDR3 region: CASRPGNQATGELFF. The CDR3 DNA reads TGTGCCAGCAGACCCGGGAATCAGGCCACCGGGGAGCTGTTTTTT.

The CDR3 reads CASRLTGLNTEAFF. The CDR3 DNA follows: TGTGCCAGCCGACTTACAGGACTGAACACTGAAGCTTTCTTT. The genes are TRBV6-5 and TRBJ1-1, with D tentatively TRBD1 (5 bases). Germline assignment: CDR1 MNHEY and CDR2 SVGAGI. V lost 8 bases to trimming and J lost 0 bases, with 13 bases between them. CDR3 size: 14 residues.

This chain uses TRBV5-1 with TRBJ2-2; a weak D match, TRBD1 (6 bases). Germline lookup yields CDR1 SGHRS and CDR2 YFSETQ. The CDR3 sequence is 13 residues long. Trimming shortened V by 7 bases and J by 6 bases, and 13 bases separated the two germline ends. DNA for the CDR3: TGCGCCAGCTACGAACAGGGACCCGGGGAGCTGTTTTTT. This gives the protein CASYEQGPGELFF.

This chain joins TRBV9 and TRBJ2-1; 9 bases fit TRBD2. Germline loops: CDR1 SGDLS, CDR2 YYNGEE. Unmatched junction bases numbered 10, after V lost 7 bases and J lost 5 bases. The CDR3 has 15 residues. In nucleotides, the CDR3 is TGTGCCAGCGGGGCGCGGGAGGGGTTGGACAATGAGCAGTTCTTC. Amino acids: CASGAREGLDNEQFF.

The chain links TRBV5-1 to TRBJ1-2; 8 bases are a match to TRBD1. This CDR3 spans 16 amino acids. V lost 2 bases and J lost 7; bases outside the gene matches: 13. Germline V gene lookup returns CDR1 SGHRS and CDR2 YFSETQ. The CDR3 sequence: CASSFLNGQGPVGYTF. The CDR3 coding sequence is TGCGCCAGCAGCTTTCTAAATGGACAGGGTCCAGTTGGCTACACCTTC.

The V and J genes are TRBV5-4 and TRBJ2-2; D not certain. Between the trimmed V and J ends, which lost 2 bases and 6 bases, there was a span of 14 bases. The CDR3 covers 15 residues. CDR1 and CDR2 from the germline V gene are SGHNT and YYREEE (reference sequence). In nucleotides, the CDR3 is TGTGCCAGCAGCTTAAGTCAGGTGGTCGCCGGGGAGCTGTTTTTT. It yields the protein CASSLSQVVAGELFF.

The V call is TRBV6-5, the J call TRBJ1-2; D is unresolved. This CDR3 has 15 residues. Germline values: CDR1 MNHEY, CDR2 SVGAGI. Trimming left V 0 bases short and J 4 bases short, with 12 bases between. The CDR3 DNA reads TGTGCCAGCAGTTACTCGAAGTCGCCAGGCTATGGCTACACCTTC. Protein: CASSYSKSPGYGYTF.

In DNA form, the CDR3 reads TGCGCCAGCAGTGAGTGGACAGGGGCTGGAAACACCATATATTTT. Its translation: CASSEWTGAGNTIYF. The chain uses TRBV10-1 and TRBJ1-3, with 9 bases that match TRBD1. CDR1 is WNHNN, CDR2 SYGVQD, per germline (reference sequence). V lost 1 base, J lost 2 bases, and 0 bases stayed unmatched. This CDR3 has 15 amino acids.

This chain joins TRBV27 and TRBJ1-6, with TRBD1 matching 7 bases. V trimming: 5 bases; J trimming: 9 bases; junction bases outside the gene matches: 4. The CDR3 has 13 residues. Germline CDR1 is MNHEY and CDR2 is SMNVEV (reference sequence). CDR3 nucleotides: TGTGCCAGCAGTCTGACAGGGATTTCACCCCTCCACTTT. It yields the protein CASSLTGISPLHF.

There are a few counts of this clone. J is TRBJ2-3 and V is TRBV28; 8 bases match TRBD1. J lost 5 bases, V lost 6 bases, and 13 bases had no gene match. The CDR3 is 16 residues long. The germline gives CDR1 MDHEN, CDR2 SYDVKM. The chain's CDR3 is CASRYSGGAVGDTQYF. In nucleotides, the CDR3 is TGTGCCAGCAGGTACTCAGGGGGCGCAGTTGGAGATACGCAGTATTTT.

J is TRBJ2-7 and V is TRBV11-2, with D perhaps TRBD1 (5 bases). The CDR3 has 14 residues. Looked up from germline, CDR1 is SGHAT and CDR2 is FQNNGV. The germline V and J ends were trimmed by 4 bases and 4 bases, with 14 bases remaining between them. The chain's CDR3 is CASSSNLGDYEQYF. In DNA form, the CDR3 reads TGTGCCAGCAGCTCAAACTTAGGGGATTACGAGCAGTACTTC.

The rearrangement links TRBV4-3 to TRBJ2-1, with TRBD2 matching 14 bases. Per germline, CDR1 LGHNA and CDR2 YSLEER. With 3 bases clipped from V and 2 bases from J, the junction kept 6 bases outside the gene matches. This CDR3 has 18 amino acids. CDR3 protein: CASSHLGLAGGTYNEQFF. The CDR3, as DNA: TGCGCCAGCAGCCATCTCGGACTAGCGGGAGGTACCTACAATGAGCAGTTCTTC.

This clone was picked up one time. V and J are TRBV5-1 and TRBJ1-3; a weak D match, TRBD1 (5 bases). CDR1 is SGHRS and CDR2 is YFSETQ in the germline V gene. The CDR3 has 14 residues. V lost 4 bases to trimming and J lost 3 bases, with 11 bases between them. Here the CDR3 DNA reads TGCGCCAGCAGCCGCTCGGGGGATGGAAACACCATATATTTT. Amino acids: CASSRSGDGNTIYF. Based on the CDR3 plus reference TRBV5-1 and TRBJ1-3, the full variable domain is KAGVTQTPRYLIKTRGQQVTLSCSPISGHRSVSWYQQTPGQGLQFLFEYFSETQRNKGNFPGRFSGRQFSNSRSEMNVSTLELGDSALYLCASSRSGDGNTIYFGEGSWLTVV.

The chain uses TRBV6-6 and TRBJ1-4, with D maybe TRBD1 (6 bases). CDR1 is MNHNY and CDR2 is SVGAGI in the germline V gene (reference sequence). The V and J ends lost 2 bases and 4 bases respectively, with 11 bases between them. This CDR3 has 15 amino acids. CDR3 bases: TGTGCCAGCAGTTACCCACAGGGTTTTAATGAAAAACTGTTTTTT. Translating gives CASSYPQGFNEKLFF.

The chain is built from TRBV9 and TRBJ2-7, with 8 bases identical to TRBD1. The CDR3 is 16 amino acids. V lost 3 bases and J lost 5; bases outside the gene matches: 13. Germline values: CDR1 SGDLS, CDR2 YYNGEE. CDR3 protein: CASSARAGQDADEQYF. The CDR3 region has the DNA TGTGCCAGCAGCGCGAGGGCGGGACAGGACGCGGACGAGCAGTACTTC.

This clone was seen once. This rearrangement joins TRBV18 to TRBJ1-4; D call uncertain. This CDR3 is built from 17 residues. The germline V and J ends were trimmed by 2 bases and 0 bases, with 13 bases remaining between them. Looked up from germline, CDR1 is KGHSH and CDR2 is LQKENI. The CDR3 protein is CASSPSEGGTTNEKLFF. Here the CDR3 DNA reads TGTGCCAGCTCACCATCGGAGGGCGGTACAACTAATGAAAAACTGTTTTTT.

This sequence joins TRBV27 and TRBJ1-6, with a tentative D call TRBD1 (5 bases). This CDR3 region has 16 residues. Germline values: CDR1 MNHEY, CDR2 SMNVEV (reference sequence). Trimming cost V 2 bases and J 4 bases, with 12 bases left between them. CDR3 in amino acids: CASSLVQGLYNSPLHF. The CDR3 bases are TGTGCCAGCAGTTTAGTCCAGGGTCTTTATAATTCACCCCTCCACTTT.

The V gene is TRBV6-5, the J gene TRBJ1-2, with 8 positions matching TRBD1. This CDR3 comprises 13 residues. Germline loops: CDR1 MNHEY, CDR2 SVGAGI. Trimming removed 6 bases from V and 10 bases from J; junction bases left unmatched: 10. Here the CDR3 reads CASRNTGQGAYTF. CDR3 DNA: TGTGCCAGCAGAAACACAGGACAGGGTGCCTACACCTTC.

The chain joins TRBV5-1 to TRBJ2-5; no clear D. V dropped 0 bases and J dropped 2 bases, with 8 bases sitting between them. The CDR3 is 14 amino acids. Per germline, CDR1 SGHRS and CDR2 YFSETQ. The CDR3: CASSLAGGQETQYF. CDR3 bases: TGCGCCAGCAGCTTGGCCGGCGGTCAAGAGACCCAGTACTTC.